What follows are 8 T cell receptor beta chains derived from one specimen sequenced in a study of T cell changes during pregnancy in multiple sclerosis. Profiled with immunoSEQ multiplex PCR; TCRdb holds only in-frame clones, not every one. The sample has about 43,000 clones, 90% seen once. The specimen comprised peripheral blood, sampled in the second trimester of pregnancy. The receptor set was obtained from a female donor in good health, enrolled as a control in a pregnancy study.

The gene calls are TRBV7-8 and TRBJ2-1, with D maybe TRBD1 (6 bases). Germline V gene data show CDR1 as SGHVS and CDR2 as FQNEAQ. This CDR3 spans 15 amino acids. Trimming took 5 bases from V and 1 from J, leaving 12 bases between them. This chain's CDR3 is CASSPQGGSYNEQFF. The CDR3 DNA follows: TGTGCCAGCAGCCCCCAAGGGGGTTCCTACAATGAGCAGTTCTTC.

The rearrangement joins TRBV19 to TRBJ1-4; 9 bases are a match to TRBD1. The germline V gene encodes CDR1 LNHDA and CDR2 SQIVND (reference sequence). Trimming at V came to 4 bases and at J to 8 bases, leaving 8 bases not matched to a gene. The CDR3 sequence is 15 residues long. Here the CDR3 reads CASSTLGQGGEKLFF. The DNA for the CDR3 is TGTGCCAGTAGTACGCTGGGACAGGGAGGCGAAAAACTGTTTTTT. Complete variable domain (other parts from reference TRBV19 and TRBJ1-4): DGGITQSPKYLFRKEGQNVTLSCEQNLNHDAMYWYRQDPGQGLRLIYYSQIVNDFQKGDIAEGYSVSREKKESFPLTVTSAQKNPTAFYLCASSTLGQGGEKLFFGSGTQLSVL.

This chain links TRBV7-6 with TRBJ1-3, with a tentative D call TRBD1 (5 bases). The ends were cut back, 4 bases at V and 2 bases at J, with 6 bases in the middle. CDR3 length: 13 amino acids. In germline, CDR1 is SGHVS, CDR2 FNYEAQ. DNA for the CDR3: TGTGCCAGCAGCTCAGGGCCTGGAAACACCATATATTTT. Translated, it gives CASSSGPGNTIYF.

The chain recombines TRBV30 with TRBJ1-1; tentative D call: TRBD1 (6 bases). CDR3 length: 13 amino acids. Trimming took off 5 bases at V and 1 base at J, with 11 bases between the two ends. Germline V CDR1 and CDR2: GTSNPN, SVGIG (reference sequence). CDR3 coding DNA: TGTGCCTGGTTGGGACACCAGAACACTGAAGCTTTCTTT. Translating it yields CAWLGHQNTEAFF.

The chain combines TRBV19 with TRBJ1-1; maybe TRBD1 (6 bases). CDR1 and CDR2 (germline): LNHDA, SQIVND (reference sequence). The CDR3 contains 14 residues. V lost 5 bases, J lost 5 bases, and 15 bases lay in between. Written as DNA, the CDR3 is TGTGCCAGTAGTTCGCCACAGGGAAAGACTGAAGCTTTCTTT. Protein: CASSSPQGKTEAFF. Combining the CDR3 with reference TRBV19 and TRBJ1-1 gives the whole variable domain DGGITQSPKYLFRKEGQNVTLSCEQNLNHDAMYWYRQDPGQGLRLIYYSQIVNDFQKGDIAEGYSVSREKKESFPLTVTSAQKNPTAFYLCASSSPQGKTEAFFGQGTRLTVV.

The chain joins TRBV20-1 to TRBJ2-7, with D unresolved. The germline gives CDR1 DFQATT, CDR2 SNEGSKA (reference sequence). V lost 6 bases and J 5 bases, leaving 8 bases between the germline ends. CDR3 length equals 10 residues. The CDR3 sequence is CSALEDEQYF. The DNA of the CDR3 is TGCAGTGCGCTCGAGGACGAGCAGTACTTC.

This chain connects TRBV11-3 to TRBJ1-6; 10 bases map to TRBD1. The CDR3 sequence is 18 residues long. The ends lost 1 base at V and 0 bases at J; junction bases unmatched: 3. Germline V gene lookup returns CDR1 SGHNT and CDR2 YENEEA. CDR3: CASSLGGQGSSYNSPLHF. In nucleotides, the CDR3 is TGTGCCAGCAGCTTAGGGGGACAGGGGAGCTCCTATAATTCACCCCTCCACTTT.

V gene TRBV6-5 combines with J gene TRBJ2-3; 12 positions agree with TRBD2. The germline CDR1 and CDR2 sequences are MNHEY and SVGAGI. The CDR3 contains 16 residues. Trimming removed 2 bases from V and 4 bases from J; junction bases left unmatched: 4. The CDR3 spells CASSYGLAGSADTQYF. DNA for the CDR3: TGTGCCAGCAGTTACGGACTAGCGGGATCGGCAGATACGCAGTATTTT.